Listed below are T cell receptor beta chains from one sample, sequenced in a study of cytomegalovirus exposure and HLA in healthy donors. Measured with immunoSEQ multiplex PCR; TCRdb has only the in-frame clones, and not every one. Seen here are about 110,000 clones, over 80% observed once, and the top ten hold approximately 2.6%. Sequencing input: PBMCs. The source is a man in his thirties or forties in good health and CMV-seropositive. CDR3s include the opening cysteine and the closing phenylalanine or tryptophan. D genes are given only for firm matches. Only some rows state a clone size, as once, few, many or a class for expanded clones.

TRBV11-3	TRBJ2-3	14	TRBD1	-	CASSSRTGFDTQYF	TGTGCCAGCAGCTCGAGGACAGGGTTCGATACGCAGTATTTT
TRBV18	TRBJ1-1	13	-	-	CASSPRGNTEAFF	TGTGCCAGCTCACCACGAGGGAACACTGAAGCTTTCTTT
TRBV11-3	TRBJ2-4	15	-	-	CASAITHLRGDSQYF	TGTGCCAGCGCAATAACTCACTTAAGGGGGGACAGTCAGTACTTC
TRBV6-1	TRBJ1-2	13	-	-	CASSYPGGYGYTF	TGTGCCAGCAGTTATCCGGGGGGCTATGGCTACACCTTC
TRBV6-6	TRBJ2-2	16	-	-	CASRPAGIIGTGELFF	TGTGCCAGCAGACCCGCCGGGATCATAGGCACCGGGGAGCTGTTTTTT
TRBV18	TRBJ1-1	14	TRBD1	-	CASSHDRVNTEAFF	TGTGCCAGCTCACACGACAGGGTGAACACTGAAGCTTTCTTT
TRBV7-6	TRBJ2-5	16	TRBD2	-	CASSILKRGGPETQYF	TGTGCCAGCAGCATCCTAAAGCGGGGGGGACCTGAGACCCAGTACTTC
TRBV13	TRBJ2-5	12	-	once	CASIPEWETQYF	TGTGCCAGCATCCCCGAGTGGGAGACCCAGTACTTC
TRBV19	TRBJ1-1	17	TRBD1	-	CASSTRQGRTQNTEAFF	TGTGCCAGTAGTACGAGACAGGGCCGGACACAAAACACTGAAGCTTTCTTT
TRBV10-3	TRBJ2-7	15	-	-	CAISESRLTPYEQYF	TGTGCCATCAGTGAGTCGAGGCTCACACCCTACGAGCAGTACTTC
TRBV27	TRBJ2-7	14	TRBD2	-	CASSLLAGGPEQYF	TGTGCCAGCAGCCTACTAGCGGGGGGGCCTGAGCAGTACTTC
TRBV13	TRBJ1-1	15	TRBD1	-	CASSLGQGGNTEAFF	TGTGCCAGCAGCTTAGGGCAGGGGGGGAACACTGAAGCTTTCTTT
TRBV4-1	TRBJ1-5	15	-	-	CASSQGGVSNQPQHF	TGCGCCAGCAGCCAGGGGGGGGTTAGCAATCAGCCCCAGCATTTT
TRBV27	TRBJ2-7	15	-	-	CASSLTPYSLVEQYF	TGTGCCAGCAGTCTCACTCCCTACTCTCTAGTCGAGCAGTACTTC
TRBV6-1	TRBJ1-5	14	-	-	CASQRGSDMQPQHF	TGTGCCAGTCAACGAGGGTCCGATATGCAGCCCCAGCATTTT
TRBV5-4	TRBJ1-1	13	-	-	CASSWGQNTEAFF	TGTGCCAGCAGCTGGGGACAGAACACTGAAGCTTTCTTT
TRBV10-3	TRBJ2-1	13	TRBD2	-	CAISVGLAGGVFF	TGTGCCATCAGTGTGGGGCTAGCGGGGGGGGTGTTCTTC
TRBV15	TRBJ1-3	17	-	once	CATSRDRSGGSGNTIYF	TGTGCCACCAGCAGAGATCGGTCGGGGGGCTCTGGAAACACCATATATTTT
TRBV25-1	TRBJ1-6	15	-	-	CASSDSGGKNSPLHF	TGTGCCAGCAGTGATTCAGGCGGGAAGAATTCACCCCTCCACTTT
TRBV7-9	TRBJ1-2	13	-	-	CASSLGAYSGYTF	TGTGCCAGCAGCCTGGGAGCCTATTCGGGCTACACCTTC
TRBV10-3	TRBJ2-5	13	-	-	CAITEIGWGEQYF	TGTGCCATTACGGAAATAGGGTGGGGGGAGCAGTACTTC
TRBV6-1	TRBJ1-2	13	TRBD1	-	CASRRTGDYGYTF	TGTGCCAGCAGGAGGACAGGGGACTATGGCTACACCTTC
TRBV5-1	TRBJ1-6	15	-	-	CASSFTGQLNSPLHF	TGCGCCAGCAGCTTTACCGGACAGCTCAATTCACCCCTCCACTTT
TRBV6-1	TRBJ2-3	17	-	-	CASSERRGGEITDTQYF	TGTGCCAGCAGTGAGCGCCGTGGTGGAGAAATCACAGATACGCAGTATTTT
TRBV20-1	TRBJ2-7	11	-	-	CSARDLDRTYF	TGCAGTGCTAGGGACCTCGACAGAACGTACTTC
TRBV6-4	TRBJ2-3	16	TRBD2	-	CASSEERGAVTDTQYF	TGTGCCAGCAGTGAGGAGCGGGGGGCTGTCACAGATACGCAGTATTTT
TRBV2	TRBJ2-2	16	TRBD2	-	CASRPGLAGITGELFF	TGTGCCAGCAGGCCGGGACTAGCGGGGATCACCGGGGAGCTGTTTTTT
TRBV7-9	TRBJ2-7	14	TRBD2	-	CSSSLAGRENEQYF	TGTTCCAGCAGCTTAGCGGGGCGGGAAAACGAGCAGTACTTC
TRBV5-1	TRBJ1-1	14	TRBD1	once	CASSLDRGNTEAFF	TGCGCCAGCAGCCTGGACAGGGGGAACACTGAAGCTTTCTTT
TRBV2	TRBJ2-5	13	TRBD1	-	CASRDRGPETQYF	TGTGCCAGCAGGGACAGGGGGCCAGAGACCCAGTACTTC
TRBV7-3	TRBJ2-2	13	-	-	CASSPKRTGELFF	TGTGCCAGCAGCCCCAAGAGGACCGGGGAGCTGTTTTTT
TRBV4-1	TRBJ1-5	14	TRBD1	-	CASSQDDRERPQHF	TGCGCCAGCAGCCAAGATGACAGGGAAAGACCCCAGCATTTT
TRBV18	TRBJ2-5	14	-	-	CASSPPRQQETQYF	TGTGCCAGCTCACCACCGAGACAGCAAGAGACCCAGTACTTC
TRBV6-1	TRBJ1-3	15	-	-	CASSSTTGSGNTIYF	TGTGCCAGCAGTTCAACTACAGGGTCTGGAAACACCATATATTTT
TRBV7-9	TRBJ1-5	14	TRBD1	-	CSSSPGGTNQPQHF	TGTTCCAGCAGCCCAGGGGGGACAAATCAGCCCCAGCATTTT
TRBV5-8	TRBJ2-3	14	TRBD1	-	CASRPTGGWDTQYF	TGTGCCAGCAGGCCGACAGGGGGCTGGGATACGCAGTATTTT
TRBV5-1	TRBJ1-3	15	-	-	CASSLLRGSGNTIYF	TGCGCCAGCAGCTTGTTGCGAGGATCTGGAAACACCATATATTTT
TRBV19	TRBJ1-2	18	TRBD1	-	CASSPRGQGPISWYGYTF	TGTGCCAGTAGTCCCCGAGGACAGGGACCGATAAGTTGGTATGGCTACACCTTC